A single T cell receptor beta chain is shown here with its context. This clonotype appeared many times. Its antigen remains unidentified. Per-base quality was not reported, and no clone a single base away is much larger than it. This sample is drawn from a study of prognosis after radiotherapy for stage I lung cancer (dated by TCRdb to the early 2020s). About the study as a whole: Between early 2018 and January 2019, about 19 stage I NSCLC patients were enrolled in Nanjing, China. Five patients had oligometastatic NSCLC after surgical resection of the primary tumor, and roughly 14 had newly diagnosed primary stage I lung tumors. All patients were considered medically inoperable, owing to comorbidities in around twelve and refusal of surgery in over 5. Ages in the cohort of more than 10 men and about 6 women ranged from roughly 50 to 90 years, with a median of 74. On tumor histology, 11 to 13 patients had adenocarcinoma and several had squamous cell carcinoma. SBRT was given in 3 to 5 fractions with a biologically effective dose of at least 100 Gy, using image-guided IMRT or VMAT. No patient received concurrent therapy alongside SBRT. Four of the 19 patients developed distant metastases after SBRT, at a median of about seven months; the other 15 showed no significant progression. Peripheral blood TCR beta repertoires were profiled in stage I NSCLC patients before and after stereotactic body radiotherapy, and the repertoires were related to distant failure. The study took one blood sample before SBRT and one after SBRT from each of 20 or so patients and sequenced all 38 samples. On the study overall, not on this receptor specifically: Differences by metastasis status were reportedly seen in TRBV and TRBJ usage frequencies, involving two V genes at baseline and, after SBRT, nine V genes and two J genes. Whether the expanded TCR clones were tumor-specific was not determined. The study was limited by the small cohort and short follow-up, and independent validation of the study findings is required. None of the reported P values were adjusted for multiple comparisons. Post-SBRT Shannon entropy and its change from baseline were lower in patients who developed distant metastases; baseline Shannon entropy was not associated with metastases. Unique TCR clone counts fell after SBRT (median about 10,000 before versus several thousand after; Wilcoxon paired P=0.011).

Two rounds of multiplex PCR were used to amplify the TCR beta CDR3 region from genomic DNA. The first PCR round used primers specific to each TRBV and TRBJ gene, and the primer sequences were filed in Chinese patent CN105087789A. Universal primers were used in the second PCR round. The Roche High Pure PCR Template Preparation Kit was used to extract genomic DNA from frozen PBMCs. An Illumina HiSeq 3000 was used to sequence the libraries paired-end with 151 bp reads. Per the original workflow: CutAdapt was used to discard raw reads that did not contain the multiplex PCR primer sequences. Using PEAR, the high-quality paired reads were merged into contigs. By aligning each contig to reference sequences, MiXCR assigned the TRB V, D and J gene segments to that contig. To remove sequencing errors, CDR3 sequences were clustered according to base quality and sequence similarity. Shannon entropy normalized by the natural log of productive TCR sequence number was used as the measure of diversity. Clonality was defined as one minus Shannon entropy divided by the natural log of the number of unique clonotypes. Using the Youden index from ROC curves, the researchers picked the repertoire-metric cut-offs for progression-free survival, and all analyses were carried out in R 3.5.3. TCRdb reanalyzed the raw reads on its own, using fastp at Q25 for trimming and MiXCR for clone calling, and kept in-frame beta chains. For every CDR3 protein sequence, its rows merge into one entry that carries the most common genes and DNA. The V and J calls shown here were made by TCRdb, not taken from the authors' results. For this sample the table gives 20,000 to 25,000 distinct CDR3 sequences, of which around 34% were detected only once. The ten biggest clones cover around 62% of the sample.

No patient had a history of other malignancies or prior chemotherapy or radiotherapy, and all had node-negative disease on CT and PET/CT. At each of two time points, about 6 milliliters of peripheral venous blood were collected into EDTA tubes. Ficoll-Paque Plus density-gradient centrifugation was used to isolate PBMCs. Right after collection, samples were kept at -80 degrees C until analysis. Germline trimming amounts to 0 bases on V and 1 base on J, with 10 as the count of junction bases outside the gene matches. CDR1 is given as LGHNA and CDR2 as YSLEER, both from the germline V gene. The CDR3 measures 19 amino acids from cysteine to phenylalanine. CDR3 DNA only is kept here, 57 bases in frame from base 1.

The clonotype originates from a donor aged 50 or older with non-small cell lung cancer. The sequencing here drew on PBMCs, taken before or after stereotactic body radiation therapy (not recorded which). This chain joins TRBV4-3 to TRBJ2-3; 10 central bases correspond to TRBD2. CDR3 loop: CASSQEGSGRVTGTDTQYF. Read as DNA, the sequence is TGCGCCAGCAGCCAAGAGGGGAGCGGGAGGGTGACAGGCACAGATACGCAGTATTTT.